These T cell receptor beta chains were read from a single sample in a study of CD8 T cells in ankylosing spondylitis. One entry per CDR3 protein results from TCRdb running MiXCR on the 5' RACE reads. The sample shows about 140,000 distinct CDR3 sequences, more than 5.5% of them seen only once. Sequencing was performed on blood, either unsorted or a sorted T cell fraction (not recorded which). These receptors were taken from a female donor with ankylosing spondylitis or in good health (not recorded which). Each CDR3 is given with its conserved first and last residue. Each record gives: J gene, clone size, V gene, D gene, CDR3 protein, CDR3 DNA. A D gene is named only where the DNA matches it firmly. A clone size is listed for some rows: how often the clone was seen (once, few, many), or a class if it is expanded.

TRBJ1-3,many,TRBV12-3/TRBV12-4,.,CASSPPARPGNTIYF,TGTGCCAGCAGTCCGCCAGCGCGGCCCGGGAACACCATATATTTT
TRBJ2-3,many,TRBV14,.,CASSPWLDTQYF,TGTGCCAGCAGCCCGTGGCTTGATACGCAGTATTTT
TRBJ2-7,many,TRBV12-3/TRBV12-4,TRBD2,CASSYSGGDEQYF,TGTGCCAGCAGCTACAGCGGGGGCGACGAGCAGTACTTC
TRBJ2-1,many,TRBV12-3/TRBV12-4,.,CASSLVGWAYNEQFF,TGTGCCAGCAGTTTGGTAGGTTGGGCCTACAATGAGCAGTTCTTC
TRBJ1-2,many,TRBV5-1,.,CASSVGGLDGYTF,TGCGCCAGCAGCGTGGGAGGTTTGGATGGCTACACCTTC
TRBJ1-1,few,TRBV6-1,TRBD1,CASTRGRGTEAFF,TGTGCCAGCACCAGGGGGCGAGGAACTGAAGCCTTCTTT
TRBJ2-2,many,TRBV9,TRBD2,CASSTDVREGTGELFF,TGTGCCAGCAGCACAGATGTCAGGGAGGGCACCGGGGAGCTGTTTTTT
TRBJ2-7,many,TRBV7-2,.,CASSLAVGLYEQYF,TGTGCCAGCAGCTTAGCTGTGGGCCTCTACGAGCAGTACTTC
TRBJ1-1,many,TRBV12-3/TRBV12-4,.,CASNIAANTEAFF,TGTGCCAGCAACATAGCTGCGAACACTGAAGCTTTCTTT
TRBJ2-3,many,TRBV4-1,TRBD2,CASSQDPGTSGGAYTQYF,TGCGCCAGCAGCCAAGACCCTGGGACTAGCGGGGGGGCGTATACGCAGTATTTT
TRBJ1-6,many,TRBV7-9,TRBD1,CASSLNPGQEYASPLHF,TGTGCCAGCAGCCTCAACCCTGGACAGGAGTATGCTTCACCCCTCCACTTT
TRBJ1-2,many,TRBV7-6,TRBD1,CASSLSEGARGYTF,TGTGCCAGCAGCTTATCCGAGGGGGCGCGTGGCTACACCTTC
TRBJ1-6,few,TRBV12-3/TRBV12-4,TRBD1,CASSSTGMAPLHF,TGTGCCAGCAGTTCGACAGGGATGGCACCCCTCCACTTT
TRBJ2-3,many,TRBV20-1,TRBD1,CSARGQGSLGTDTQYF,TGCAGTGCTAGAGGACAGGGATCCCTTGGCACAGATACGCAGTATTTT
TRBJ1-2,many,TRBV12-3/TRBV12-4,TRBD1,CASSLPGGRGYTF,TGTGCCAGCAGTTTGCCAGGGGGACGTGGCTACACCTTC
TRBJ2-7,.,TRBV3-1,.,CASSQGWAPPTVQQYF,TGTGCCAGCAGCCAAGGTTGGGCCCCCCCCACGGTCCAGCAGTACTTC
TRBJ2-5,.,TRBV11-3,.,CASSSDRRETQYF,TGTGCCAGCAGCAGTGACAGGAGAGAGACCCAGTACTTC
TRBJ1-1,.,TRBV9,TRBD1,CASSVGTGVSFEAFF,TGTGCCAGCAGCGTCGGGACAGGGGTTTCGTTTGAAGCTTTCTTT
TRBJ2-1,many,TRBV5-5,.,CASSLLSGNEQFF,TGTGCCAGCAGCTTGCTTTCGGGCAATGAGCAGTTCTTC
TRBJ1-5,many,TRBV6-2/TRBV6-3,.,CASSYVDRVNQPQHF,TGTGCCAGCAGTTACGTGGACAGAGTCAATCAGCCCCAGCATTTT
TRBJ2-7,many,TRBV20-1,.,CSARMANYEQYF,TGCAGTGCCAGGATGGCGAACTACGAGCAGTACTTC
TRBJ2-7,.,TRBV12-3/TRBV12-4,TRBD1,CASSRGTGVPYEQYF,TGTGCCAGCAGTCGAGGGACAGGAGTTCCCTACGAGCAGTACTTC
TRBJ2-3,.,TRBV29-1,.,CSVEVTGGQGDTQYF,TGCAGCGTTGAAGTCACAGGAGGCCAGGGGGATACGCAGTATTTT
TRBJ1-1,many,TRBV12-3/TRBV12-4,TRBD1,CASSLGQGIEAFF,TGTGCCAGCAGTCTGGGACAGGGGATTGAAGCTTTCTTT
TRBJ1-2,many,TRBV7-2,.,CASSFGDVRGYTF,TGTGCCAGCAGCTTCGGGGATGTGAGGGGCTACACCTTC
TRBJ1-3,many,TRBV19,.,CASSILVEAGNTIYF,TGTGCCAGTAGTATACTGGTGGAAGCCGGAAACACCATATATTTT
TRBJ2-3,many,TRBV28,TRBD2,CASSPSPAGGSDTQYF,TGTGCCAGCAGTCCTAGCCCAGCGGGGGGTTCCGATACGCAGTATTTT
TRBJ1-6,many,TRBV4-3,.,CASSQDPGVGSPLHF,TGCGCCAGCAGCCAAGACCCAGGGGTGGGCTCACCCCTCCACTTT
TRBJ1-4,few,TRBV6-1,.,CASLRGTRGEKLFF,TGTGCCAGCCTTCGCGGGACCAGGGGTGAAAAACTGTTTTTT
TRBJ1-1,.,TRBV7-9,.,CASSPGMLNTEAFF,TGTGCCAGCAGCCCCGGGATGCTGAACACTGAAGCTTTCTTT
TRBJ1-4,many,TRBV4-2,TRBD1,CASSQVKDRGEKLFF,TGTGCCAGCAGCCAAGTGAAGGACAGGGGTGAAAAACTGTTTTTT
TRBJ1-1,many,TRBV6-1,.,CASSGGEWETEAFF,TGTGCCAGCAGTGGCGGGGAATGGGAGACTGAAGCTTTCTTT
TRBJ1-1,many,TRBV5-1,.,CASSLGHAGTEAFF,TGCGCCAGCAGCTTGGGACATGCCGGCACTGAAGCTTTCTTT
TRBJ1-1,few,TRBV4-2,.,CASSQEGGNTEAFF,TGTGCCAGCAGCCAAGAAGGGGGGAACACTGAAGCTTTCTTT